This paragraph reports one T cell receptor beta chain. The antigen remains undetermined. The sample belongs to a study of graft-versus-host responses after intestinal transplantation. TCRdb keeps only in-frame clones here, not all; method: immunoSEQ multiplex PCR. The profile shows about 64,000 clones, 90% to 95% of them singletons. Trimming took 0 bases from V and 3 from J, leaving 12 bases between them. The length of the CDR3 is 15 residues. From germline, CDR1 is MNHEY and CDR2 SMNVEV (reference sequence). This chain uses TRBV27 with TRBJ2-7; TRBD2 is a possible D gene (6 bases). The sample was unstimulated CD8+ T cells sorted from spleen or lymph node cells, taken before transplant. This receptor was identified in a human donor who was the organ donor for an intestinal transplant. The DNA for the CDR3 is TGTGCCAGCAGTTTATCGCCCGGAGGGGACTACGAGCAGTACTTC. Protein: CASSLSPGGDYEQYF.